This entry is about one T cell receptor beta chain. Patients in Seattle were enrolled during active infection, then followed longitudinally. The sample comes from a study of blood T cell repertoires in COVID-19. On the study more broadly: The samples span acute and convalescent COVID-19 from the United States, Italy and Spain. The analysed material was cDNA or gDNA that came from T cells, B-cell-depleted T cells, or PBMCs.

Original processing methods: Quantification of nucleated cells was approximated via reference gene primer amplification. The table came from immunoSEQ multiplex PCR; TCRdb's copy has only in-frame clones and leaves some out. Clone size and V and J calls were adopted from that table, with D and trimming inferred from the DNA. The table lists fewer than 200,000 clones, 79% of them singletons. This CDR3 comprises 17 residues. Per germline, CDR1 SEHNR and CDR2 FQNEAQ (reference sequence). With V trimmed by 3 bases and J by 0 bases, 7 bases remained unmatched. This TCR was sampled from a woman between 55 and 75 years old with COVID-19, enrolled during active disease. Sequencing was done on a sample of peripheral blood. The chain combines TRBV7-9 with TRBJ1-4; 7 nucleotides line up with TRBD1. CDR3: CASSFWTGVATNEKLFF. CDR3 DNA sequence: TGTGCCAGCAGCTTTTGGACAGGAGTTGCAACTAATGAAAAACTGTTTTTT.